Listed here are 8 T cell receptor beta chains from one sample, sequenced in a study of identical twins. TCRdb independently ran MiXCR on the 5' RACE reads; one entry per CDR3 protein. The table has about 240,000 distinct CDR3 sequences, 10% seen once. Sequenced sample: memory T cells sorted from blood. Source of these receptors: a man in his fifties in good health.

This clonotype was seen at least ten times. V and J are TRBV20-1 and TRBJ2-1; D remains ambiguous. Trimming removed 0 bases from V and 6 bases from J, with 0 bases in between. The CDR3 length is 10 residues. Looked up from germline, CDR1 is DFQATT and CDR2 is SNEGSKA (reference sequence). The CDR3 coding sequence is TGCAGTGCTAGAGACAATGAGCAGTTCTTC. This encodes CSARDNEQFF.

This chain links TRBV6-1 with TRBJ1-2; perhaps TRBD1 as D (5 bases). V lost 3 bases and J lost 4, with 9 bases in between. Germline V lookup: CDR1 MNHNS, CDR2 SASEGT. This CDR3 is 13 amino acids long. As DNA, the CDR3 is TGTGCCAGCAGTGATCGCGGGGCCTATGGCTACACCTTC. Amino acids: CASSDRGAYGYTF.

V and J are TRBV5-1 and TRBJ2-6; unclear D gene. This CDR3 comprises 16 residues. Looked up from germline, CDR1 is SGHRS and CDR2 is YFSETQ. V dropped 1 base and J dropped 0 bases, with 8 bases sitting between them. The CDR3 here is CASSLSVVSGANVLTF. DNA for the CDR3: TGCGCCAGCAGCTTGTCGGTAGTCTCTGGGGCCAACGTCCTGACTTTC. Full variable domain (missing parts from reference TRBV5-1 and TRBJ2-6): KAGVTQTPRYLIKTRGQQVTLSCSPISGHRSVSWYQQTPGQGLQFLFEYFSETQRNKGNFPGRFSGRQFSNSRSEMNVSTLELGDSALYLCASSLSVVSGANVLTFGAGSRLTVL.

This clonotype was detected a few times. The V call is TRBV20-1, the J call TRBJ2-1, with TRBD2 matching over 7 bases. After removal of 0 bases from V and 3 bases from J, the junction contained 8 bases not matched to a gene. CDR3 length: 16 residues. CDR1 is DFQATT, CDR2 SNEGSKA, per germline (reference sequence). For the CDR3, the DNA is TGCAGTGCTAGAGATCCGGCGGGGGATATCTACAATGAGCAGTTCTTC. Translating gives CSARDPAGDIYNEQFF.

This chain connects TRBV12-3 or TRBV12-4 to TRBJ1-3; maybe TRBD1 (6 bases). There are 12 residues in the CDR3. Trimming left V 3 bases short and J 9 bases short, with 9 bases between. This CDR3 reads CASSFQGSTIYF. CDR3 coding DNA: TGTGCCAGCAGTTTTCAGGGGAGCACCATATATTTT.

This chain uses TRBV4-3 with TRBJ2-3; 10 nucleotides align to TRBD2. Losses at the gene ends were 4 bases for V and 5 bases for J; bases not matched to a gene: 3. CDR1 is LGHNA and CDR2 is YSLEER in the germline V gene. This CDR3 has 14 amino acids. CDR3 in DNA: TGCGCCAGCAGCCGTATAGCGGGAGGAGATACGCAGTATTTT. It encodes CASSRIAGGDTQYF.

At least ten counts were recorded for this clonotype. This chain uses TRBV20-1 with TRBJ2-1; D may be TRBD2 (7 bases). V lost 4 bases and J lost 7, with 14 bases in between. The CDR3 consists of 13 residues. Germline values: CDR1 DFQATT, CDR2 SNEGSKA (reference sequence). For the CDR3, the DNA is TGCAGTGCTACGAGGGGGGGTTGGAATGAGCAGTTCTTC. Its translation is CSATRGGWNEQFF.

V gene TRBV6-6 combines with J gene TRBJ2-7, with a weak D call TRBD2 (6 bases). The V end was cut by 7 bases, the J end by 2 bases, with 12 bases between. This CDR3 has 13 residues. The germline V gene has CDR1 MNHNY and CDR2 SVGAGI (reference sequence). CDR3 in DNA: TGTGCCAGCAACCGGGACTGGGCCTACGAGCAGTACTTC. Encoded protein: CASNRDWAYEQYF.